What follows are 17 T cell receptor beta chains derived from one specimen sequenced in a study of T cells after yellow fever vaccination. TCRdb fed the 5' RACE reads into MiXCR, producing one record per CDR3 protein. Altogether about 74,000 distinct CDR3 sequences are present, more than 5.5% being singletons, with the ten largest covering around 32%. The specimen was CD8+ T cells sorted from PBMCs, collected less than 6 days after the first yellow fever vaccination. The source of these receptors is a man between 18 and 29 years old who received the YFV17D yellow fever vaccine.

The V gene is TRBV6-5, the J gene TRBJ2-5; D not certain. Germline V CDR1 and CDR2: MNHEY, SVGAGI. Deletions cut 8 bases from V and 1 base from J, with 11 bases between. The CDR3 loop spans 13 amino acids. The CDR3 sequence: CASSGYRQETQYF. The CDR3 DNA follows: TGTGCCAGCTCTGGATATCGCCAAGAGACCCAGTACTTC.

The table lists this clonotype with many counts. The chain has TRBV12-3 or TRBV12-4 and TRBJ2-7; no definite D call. The CDR3 totals 13 residues. V was pared by 5 bases and J by 3 bases, with 11 bases between. The CDR3 coding sequence is TGTGCCAGCAGTGGTCAGGACGGCTACGAGCAGTACTTC. This codes for CASSGQDGYEQYF.

This clonotype was recorded at least ten times. J is TRBJ2-7 and V is TRBV29-1, with 7 nucleotides matching TRBD1. CDR1 and CDR2 from the germline V gene are SQVTM and ANQGSEA. This CDR3 is built from 13 residues. J gave up 2 bases and V 2 bases, and 3 bases lay outside the gene matches. CDR3 sequence: CSVEQGVPYEQYF. DNA of the CDR3: TGCAGCGTTGAACAGGGGGTCCCCTACGAGCAGTACTTC.

This chain uses TRBV2 with TRBJ2-4; possible D gene TRBD1, 6 bases. The germline V and J ends were trimmed by 2 bases and 3 bases, with 11 bases remaining between them. Germline V gene sequence: CDR1 SNHLY, CDR2 FYNNEI. The CDR3 extends over 15 amino acids. CDR3 residues: CASSEQGRGKNIQYF. The CDR3 DNA reads TGTGCCAGCAGTGAACAGGGGAGAGGCAAAAACATTCAGTACTTC.

This clonotype was seen repeatedly, ten times or more. This rearrangement joins TRBV19 to TRBJ2-5; no clear D. Germline-derived CDR1 and CDR2 are LNHDA and SQIVND (reference sequence). Trimming stripped 3 bases from V and 3 bases from J, with 5 bases between. The CDR3 sequence is 12 residues long. The CDR3 DNA follows: TGTGCCAGTAGTATTGGCGAAGAGACCCAGTACTTC. It yields the protein CASSIGEETQYF.

The sample holds many counts of this clonotype. This chain joins TRBV15 and TRBJ2-1, with 8 bases identical to TRBD1. Germline-derived CDR1 and CDR2 are LNHNV and YYDKDF (reference sequence). V lost 3 bases, J lost 8 bases, and 6 bases stayed unmatched. The CDR3 contains 14 residues. The CDR3 DNA sequence: TGTGCCACCAGCAGGGACAGGGAGGAGGATGAGCAGTTCTTC. Protein: CATSRDREEDEQFF.

Note on this clonotype: At one boundary the junction diverges from the germline segment, which might be a read error. The chain employs TRBV12-3 or TRBV12-4 and TRBJ1-3; D remains ambiguous. The length of the CDR3 is 12 residues. CDR3 nucleotide sequence: TGTGCCAGTAGTTTTGGTTGGGACACCATATATTTT. It codes for CASSFGWDTIYF.

This clonotype was seen many times. The genes are TRBV20-1 and TRBJ2-3; D assignment may be TRBD1 or TRBD2 (6 bases each). The CDR3 loop spans 15 amino acids. V shed 5 bases and J shed 3 bases, with 18 bases lying between them. Germline V gene lookup returns CDR1 DFQATT and CDR2 SNEGSKA (reference sequence). CDR3 region: CSAEAAGGGTDTQYF. The CDR3 DNA reads as TGCAGTGCTGAGGCGGCAGGAGGGGGGACAGATACGCAGTATTTT.

This clonotype was counted ten times or more. In DNA form, the CDR3 reads TGTGCCAGCAGCCCCCCCTCCGGGACGACAACGACAGATACGCAGTATTTT. It specifies CASSPPSGTTTTDTQYF. The chain carries TRBV7-9 and TRBJ2-3; the D gene could be TRBD1 or TRBD2 (5 bases each). The CDR3 is 17 amino acids. Looked up from germline, CDR1 is SEHNR and CDR2 is FQNEAQ (reference sequence). The V and J ends lost 5 bases and 3 bases respectively, with 21 bases between them.

This clonotype has ten or more counts. This chain joins TRBV20-1 and TRBJ2-2; TRBD1 agrees at 8 bases. The germline V gene encodes CDR1 DFQATT and CDR2 SNEGSKA (reference sequence). This CDR3 region has 15 residues. V was clipped by 3 bases and J by 3 bases; unmatched bases: 6. This CDR3 reads CSARGTGPYTGELFF. The CDR3 DNA is TGCAGTGCTAGGGGGACAGGTCCTTACACCGGGGAGCTGTTTTTT.

The V gene is TRBV15, the J gene TRBJ2-5; 7 bases line up with TRBD1. There are 12 residues in the CDR3. Per germline, CDR1 LNHNV and CDR2 YYDKDF (reference sequence). The ends lost 3 bases at V and 5 bases at J; junction bases unmatched: 0. The CDR3 DNA follows: TGTGCCACCAGCAGCAGGGGGGAGACCCAGTACTTC. Encoded protein: CATSSRGETQYF.

This clonotype was seen more than once but under ten times. The chain joins TRBV24-1 to TRBJ2-3, with D maybe TRBD1 (5 bases). V lost 3 bases to trimming and J lost 1 base, with 10 bases between them. Germline loops: CDR1 KGHDR, CDR2 SFDVKD. The CDR3 has 15 residues. In DNA form, the CDR3 reads TGTGCCACCAGTGATAATGGACACCGCACAGATACGCAGTATTTT. Protein product: CATSDNGHRTDTQYF.

This chain joins TRBV18 and TRBJ2-7, with a tentative D call TRBD1 (5 bases). CDR1 and CDR2 (germline): KGHSH, LQKENI. The CDR3 spans 17 residues. V was shortened by 6 bases and J by 6 bases, with 27 bases between the two germline ends. CDR3 amino acids: CASSQPPYGRVLGEQYF. The CDR3, as DNA: TGTGCCAGCTCCCAACCACCGTATGGCAGGGTCTTGGGCGAGCAGTACTTC. Combining the CDR3 with reference TRBV18 and TRBJ2-7 gives the whole variable domain NAGVMQNPRHLVRRRGQEARLRCSPMKGHSHVYWYRQLPEEGLKFMVYLQKENIIDESGMPKERFSAEFPKEGPSILRIQQVVRGDSAAYFCASSQPPYGRVLGEQYFGPGTRLTVT.

This sequence joins TRBV27 and TRBJ2-7, with D possibly TRBD2 on 5 matching bases. Trimming shortened V by 11 bases and J by 0 bases, and 29 bases separated the two germline ends. Germline V gene data show CDR1 as MNHEY and CDR2 as SMNVEV (reference sequence). The CDR3 length is 18 residues. This CDR3 reads CAARPLERTAGSSYEQYV. The CDR3 coding sequence is TGTGCCGCGCGGCCGTTAGAGCGGACGGCAGGCAGCTCCTACGAGCAGTACGTC.

This clonotype was seen many times. V and J are TRBV4-2 and TRBJ2-2; the D gene is possibly TRBD2 (6 bases). This CDR3 has 17 amino acids. The germline CDR1 and CDR2 sequences are LGHNA and YNFKEQ. The V end lost 5 bases, the J end lost 5 bases, and 21 bases lay between the germline ends. The CDR3 is CASSAYSLAAGTGELFF. The DNA for the CDR3 is TGTGCCAGCAGCGCATACTCTCTGGCAGCGGGTACCGGGGAGCTGTTTTTT.

V gene TRBV7-9 combines with J gene TRBJ2-1; D is perhaps TRBD2 (5 bases). This CDR3 is built from 15 residues. V dropped 1 base and J dropped 4 bases, with 11 bases sitting between them. Looked up from germline, CDR1 is SEHNR and CDR2 is FQNEAQ (reference sequence). The CDR3 coding sequence is TGTGCCAGCAGCTTAGTCCCCGGGGAGTACAATGAGCAGTTCTTC. Translated: CASSLVPGEYNEQFF.

This clonotype was counted at least ten times. The chain has TRBV21-1 and TRBJ2-5; TRBD1, the table's D call, was not compared with the DNA. TRBV21-1 is a pseudogene locus. The CDR3 has 16 residues. CDR3: CASSKGTGALQETQYF. The CDR3, as DNA: TGTGCCAGCAGCAAGGGGACAGGGGCTCTACAAGAGACCCAGTACTTC.